One sample yielded the 29 T cell receptor beta chains listed below, sequenced in a study of graft-versus-host responses after intestinal transplantation. The starting material, graft tissue, was processed to release intraepithelial and lamina propria lymphocytes. Sequencing was performed with immunoSEQ multiplex PCR; in TCRdb, only in-frame clones are kept and a portion is missing. The table lists 14,000 to 15,000 clones, about 61% of them singletons. Source: ileum tissue, taken 524 days after transplant. The receptors stem from a human patient who received an intestinal transplant, so some T cells may come from the graft donor.

The chain couples TRBV7-2 to TRBJ2-7, with D possibly TRBD2 on 5 matching bases. Deletions cut 3 bases from V and 6 bases from J, with 18 bases between. CDR3 length equals 15 residues. Germline values: CDR1 SGHTA, CDR2 FQGNSA. CDR3 DNA sequence: TGTGCCAGCAGCTTGGCCCCTGGACTCCGAAGCGAGCAGTACTTC. As protein: CASSLAPGLRSEQYF.

This clone was recorded once. This sequence joins TRBV4-3 and TRBJ2-5; the D gene is possibly TRBD1 (6 bases). The J call may be wrong; the DNA end is better matched by TRBJ2-7. Germline-derived CDR1 and CDR2 are LGHNA and YSLEER. The CDR3 contains 14 residues. Here the CDR3 reads CASSQDLGAYEQYF. As DNA, the CDR3 is TGCGCCAGCAGCCAAGATCTGGGGGCGTACGAGCAGTACTTC.

The gene calls are TRBV5-1 and TRBJ1-2; 7 bases line up with TRBD1. The germline gives CDR1 SGHRS, CDR2 YFSETQ. This CDR3 has 15 amino acids. Trimming cost V 0 bases and J 0 bases; bases outside gene matches: 2. CDR3 region: CASSLGQGANYGYTF. DNA for the CDR3: TGCGCCAGCAGCTTGGGACAGGGAGCTAACTATGGCTACACCTTC.

V usage is TRBV19 and J usage is TRBJ2-1; 10 bases fit TRBD2. Germline assignment: CDR1 LNHDA and CDR2 SQIVND (reference sequence). After removal of 3 bases from V and 8 bases from J, the junction contained 4 bases not matched to a gene. The CDR3 sequence is 14 residues long. This chain's CDR3 is CASSMSGGADEQFF. CDR3 sequence (DNA): TGTGCCAGTAGTATGAGCGGGGGGGCAGATGAGCAGTTCTTC.

Note on this clone: At the DNA level, this CDR3 is encoded by other sequences in the same sample as well. CDR3 loop: CASSLSGGNGYTF. In DNA form, the CDR3 reads TGTGCCAGCAGTTTATCGGGGGGAAATGGCTACACCTTC. The rearrangement links TRBV27 to TRBJ1-2; a weak D match, TRBD1 (5 bases). Germline lookup yields CDR1 MNHEY and CDR2 SMNVEV (reference sequence). Trimming pared 0 bases from V and 6 bases from J, leaving 8 bases between. The CDR3 consists of 13 residues.

CDR3 coding DNA: TGCGCCAGCAGCTTGCTAGCGGGGGGGCCGAACACCGGGGAGCTGTTTTTT. Residues: CASSLLAGGPNTGELFF. V gene TRBV5-1 combines with J gene TRBJ2-2, with TRBD2 matching over 12 bases. The CDR3 length is 17 residues. V was clipped by 1 base and J by 0 bases; unmatched bases: 1. CDR1 and CDR2 from the germline V gene are SGHRS and YFSETQ.

The chain links TRBV27 to TRBJ1-1; 8 positions match TRBD1. V was clipped by 2 bases and J by 4 bases; unmatched bases: 9. This CDR3 contains 16 residues. CDR1 is MNHEY, CDR2 SMNVEV, per germline (reference sequence). The CDR3 DNA reads as TGTGCCAGCAGTTTACCCCGGACAGGGCCGGGCACTGAAGCTTTCTTT. Translation gives CASSLPRTGPGTEAFF.

The chain couples TRBV7-7 to TRBJ2-3; 10 bases align to TRBD1. The CDR3 runs to 15 residues. Germline trimming cut 5 bases from V and 5 bases from J; bases unmatched to any gene: 7. In germline, CDR1 is SSHAT, CDR2 FNYEAQ (reference sequence). CDR3 sequence (DNA): TGTGCCAGCAGCGCCGGGACAGGGGCGGAAGATACGCAGTATTTT. It yields the protein CASSAGTGAEDTQYF.

V and J are TRBV9 and TRBJ1-2, with 7 bases fitting TRBD1. V shed 4 bases, J shed 1 base, and the junction held 1 base outside the gene matches. Germline CDR1 SGDLS, CDR2 YYNGEE. CDR3 length: 13 amino acids. The CDR3 region has the DNA TGTGCCAGCAGCCGGGACAGTAACTATGGCTACACCTTC. Its translation: CASSRDSNYGYTF. The full variable domain, its missing parts supplied by reference TRBV9 and TRBJ1-2, is DSGVTQTPKHLITATGQRVTLRCSPRSGDLSVYWYQQSLDQGLQFLIQYYNGEERAKGNILERFSAQQFPDLHSELNLSSLELGDSALYFCASSRDSNYGYTFGSGTRLTVV.

The rearrangement joins TRBV10-2 to TRBJ2-5; the match to TRBD2 covers 7 bases. V shed 0 bases, J shed 12 bases, and the junction held 13 bases outside the gene matches. The CDR3 covers 15 residues. CDR1 is WSHSY and CDR2 is SAAADI in the germline V gene. The CDR3 nucleotides read TGCGCCAGCAGTGAGTCTGGGGGACTACGCTCCGTGGAGTACTTC. Translation: CASSESGGLRSVEYF.

The chain combines TRBV27 with TRBJ2-1; 9 bases align to TRBD2. There are 16 residues in the CDR3. The J segment lost 2 bases and the V segment lost 5 bases, leaving 7 bases of the junction unmatched. CDR1 and CDR2 from the germline V gene are MNHEY and SMNVEV (reference sequence). Here the CDR3 reads CASSVRSGGTYNEQFF. The CDR3 DNA reads TGTGCCAGCAGTGTACGTAGCGGGGGTACCTACAATGAGCAGTTCTTC.

This rearrangement joins TRBV4-3 to TRBJ1-6; D might be TRBD1 (5 bases). The V gene's germline CDR1 is LGHNA and CDR2 YSLEER. CDR3 size: 16 residues. V lost 3 bases and J 6 bases, leaving 15 bases between the germline ends. CDR3 amino acids: CASSQEQGIGNSPLHF. Written as DNA, the CDR3 is TGCGCCAGCAGCCAGGAGCAGGGTATTGGTAATTCACCCCTCCACTTT.

This clone was seen once. The chain couples TRBV27 to TRBJ1-2; a possible D gene is TRBD1 (6 bases). This CDR3 has 13 residues. Trimming took 6 bases from V and 6 from J, leaving 14 bases between them. Germline CDR1 MNHEY, CDR2 SMNVEV (reference sequence). CDR3 nucleotides: TGTGCCAGCAGACTGGGGACAACCGATGGCTACACCTTC. Protein product: CASRLGTTDGYTF.

The V call is TRBV23-1, the J call TRBJ1-2, with a possible D match to TRBD1 (6 bases). TRBV23-1 is marked as an open reading frame, function uncertain. The germline V and J ends were trimmed by 2 bases and 0 bases, with 16 bases remaining between them. This CDR3 contains 17 residues. The CDR3 loop reads CASSQRAPGHPNYGYTF. The CDR3 nucleotides are TGCGCCAGCAGTCAAAGGGCCCCGGGACACCCTAACTATGGCTACACCTTC.

This clone has just a few counts. The J gene is TRBJ1-2, the V gene TRBV7-2; 12 bases align to TRBD1. Trimming removed 4 bases from V and 6 bases from J; junction bases left unmatched: 6. Germline V gives CDR1 SGHTA, CDR2 FQGNSA. This CDR3 has 15 residues. The CDR3 sequence: CASSSRGQGADGYTF. The CDR3 DNA is TGTGCCAGCAGCTCCCGGGGACAGGGGGCAGATGGCTACACCTTC.

J is TRBJ2-7 and V is TRBV29-1; 9 bases line up with TRBD2. The trim removed 1 base at V and 0 bases at J, leaving 4 bases unmatched. The CDR3 contains 15 residues. Germline CDR1 reads SQVTM; CDR2 reads ANQGSEA. CDR3 amino acids: CSVEALAGNSYEQYF. The CDR3 bases are TGCAGCGTTGAAGCCCTAGCGGGGAACTCCTACGAGCAGTACTTC.

The chain carries TRBV6-6 and TRBJ2-1, with no clear D. Germline V lookup: CDR1 MNHNY, CDR2 SVGAGI (reference sequence). V shed 3 bases and J shed 8 bases, with 5 bases lying between them. CDR3 length: 11 residues. The CDR3 loop reads CASSYADEQFF. Here the CDR3 DNA reads TGTGCCAGCAGTTATGCGGATGAGCAGTTCTTC.

This clone was seen once. The genes are TRBV15 and TRBJ2-3; 9 bases are shared with TRBD2. This CDR3 is built from 16 residues. Germline V CDR1 and CDR2: LNHNV, YYDKDF (reference sequence). V was pared by 0 bases and J by 3 bases, with 4 bases of the junction left unmatched. In DNA, the CDR3 is TGTGCCACCAGCAGAGAAGCGGGGGGCGGTACAGATACGCAGTATTTT. Its translation: CATSREAGGGTDTQYF.

The V and J genes are TRBV6-1 and TRBJ2-7; D may be TRBD2 (5 bases). V shed 3 bases and J shed 2 bases, with 11 bases lying between them. Germline loops: CDR1 MNHNS, CDR2 SASEGT. The CDR3 runs to 14 residues. CDR3 in DNA: TGTGCCAGCAGTGATCAAGTGGGAGCCTACGAGCAGTACTTC. Amino acids: CASSDQVGAYEQYF.

This clone was picked up a small number of times. The chain joins TRBV11-3 to TRBJ2-7; D is possibly TRBD1 (5 bases). The germline V gene has CDR1 SGHNT and CDR2 YENEEA. The CDR3 runs to 14 residues. Trimming removed 1 base at V and 1 base at J, with 8 bases between. CDR3 DNA sequence: TGTGCCAGCAGCTTAGTTGCAGGGTCCTACGAGCAGTACTTC. It translates to CASSLVAGSYEQYF.

This clone was observed a handful of times. The chain combines TRBV11-1 with TRBJ1-2; no firm D call. This CDR3 has 12 amino acids. Trimming removed 4 bases at V and 0 bases at J, with 3 bases between. Germline V gene sequence: CDR1 SGHAT, CDR2 FQDESV (reference sequence). The CDR3 DNA sequence: TGTGCCAGCAGCTATACTAACTATGGCTACACCTTC. Encoded protein: CASSYTNYGYTF.

This chain joins TRBV4-1 and TRBJ2-7; the match to TRBD1 covers 10 bases. Germline V CDR1 and CDR2: MGHRA, YSYEKL. With 4 bases clipped from V and 3 bases from J, the junction kept 9 bases outside the gene matches. The CDR3 runs to 16 residues. CDR3 sequence reads: CASSPVLGTGVYEQYF. In nucleotides, the CDR3 is TGCGCCAGCAGCCCGGTTTTAGGGACAGGGGTCTACGAGCAGTACTTC.

This chain joins TRBV14 and TRBJ1-1; D not resolved. This CDR3 has 13 amino acids. Deletions cut 10 bases from V and 5 bases from J, with 17 bases between. Germline CDR1 reads SGHDN; CDR2 reads FVKESK. This chain's CDR3 is CATKDTRWTEAFF. CDR3 sequence (DNA): TGTGCCACTAAAGATACCCGGTGGACTGAAGCTTTCTTT.

The gene calls are TRBV23-1 and TRBJ2-2; D may be TRBD1 (6 bases). TRBV23-1 is identified as an open reading frame with a role that is uncertain. The CDR3 consists of 17 residues. Between the trimmed V and J ends, which lost 3 bases and 6 bases, there was a span of 20 bases. CDR3 amino acids: CASSHPEGPDRPGELFF. Here the CDR3 DNA reads TGCGCCAGCAGTCACCCCGAGGGCCCTGACAGGCCCGGGGAGCTGTTTTTT.

The V gene is TRBV7-9, the J gene TRBJ2-5, with 8 bases lining up with TRBD1. Judging by the DNA end, TRBJ2-7 fits better; the J call may be wrong. CDR3 length: 14 residues. Looked up from germline, CDR1 is SEHNR and CDR2 is FQNEAQ (reference sequence). The CDR3 reads CASSLGQGAYEQYF. The CDR3 DNA reads TGTGCCAGCAGCCTGGGGCAGGGGGCATACGAGCAGTACTTC.

The chain is built from TRBV4-3 and TRBJ1-2; 8 bases map to TRBD1. V lost 1 base to trimming and J lost 4 bases; unmatched junction nucleotides: 8. This CDR3 comprises 16 residues. Germline lookup yields CDR1 LGHNA and CDR2 YSLEER. This CDR3 is CASSQGTGLTGYGYTF. The CDR3 DNA reads as TGCGCCAGCAGCCAAGGGACAGGGCTTACTGGCTATGGCTACACCTTC.

The chain employs TRBV7-8 and TRBJ2-2, with D tentatively TRBD2 (6 bases). Trimming took 0 bases from V and 6 from J, leaving 14 bases between them. The CDR3 spans 16 residues. The germline gives CDR1 SGHVS, CDR2 FQNEAQ. The CDR3 sequence is CASSLAQTREAGELFF. The CDR3 nucleotides are TGTGCCAGCAGCTTAGCTCAGACGAGGGAGGCCGGGGAGCTGTTTTTT.

This clone was counted between two and nine times. V usage is TRBV13 and J usage is TRBJ1-1; 7 bases fit TRBD1. Germline V gene data show CDR1 as PRHDT and CDR2 as FYEKMQ (reference sequence). V lost 5 bases and J lost 4; bases outside the gene matches: 7. The CDR3 extends over 14 amino acids. This CDR3 is CASSPPPGGTEAFF. The CDR3 nucleotides read TGTGCCAGCAGCCCCCCTCCAGGGGGCACTGAAGCTTTCTTT. Full variable domain (remainder filled in from reference TRBV13 and TRBJ1-1): AAGVIQSPRHLIKEKRETATLKCYPIPRHDTVYWYQQGPGQDPQFLISFYEKMQSDKGSIPDRFSAQQFSDYHSELNMSSLELGDSALYFCASSPPPGGTEAFFGQGTRLTVV.

The chain recombines TRBV10-3 with TRBJ1-5; 10 bases match TRBD1. This CDR3 is built from 13 residues. Germline V gene data show CDR1 as ENHRY and CDR2 as SYGVKD. V lost 10 bases to trimming and J lost 4 bases; unmatched junction nucleotides: 4. The CDR3 here is CATTGQGNQPQHF. The DNA for the CDR3 is TGTGCCACCACGGGACAGGGGAATCAGCCCCAGCATTTT.